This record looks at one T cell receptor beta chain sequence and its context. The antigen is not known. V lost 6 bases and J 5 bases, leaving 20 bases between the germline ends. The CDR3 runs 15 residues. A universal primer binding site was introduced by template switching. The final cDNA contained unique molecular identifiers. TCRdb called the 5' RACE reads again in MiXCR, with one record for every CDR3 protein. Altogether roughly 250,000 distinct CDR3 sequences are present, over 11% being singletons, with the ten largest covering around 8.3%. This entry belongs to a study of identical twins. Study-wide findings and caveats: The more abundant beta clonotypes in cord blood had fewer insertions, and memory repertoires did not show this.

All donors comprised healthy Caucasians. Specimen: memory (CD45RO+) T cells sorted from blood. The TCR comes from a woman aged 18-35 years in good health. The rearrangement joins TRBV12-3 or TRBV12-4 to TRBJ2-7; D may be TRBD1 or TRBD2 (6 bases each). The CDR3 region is CASSLQTGGGHEQYF. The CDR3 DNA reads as TGTGCCAGCAGCCTACAGACAGGAGGGGGTCACGAGCAGTACTTC.